These T cell receptor beta chains were read from a single sample in a study of T cells in Graves' hyperthyroidism and ophthalmopathy. TCRdb re-called the multiplex PCR reads with MiXCR, one entry per CDR3 protein. The sample has almost 500,000 distinct CDR3 sequences, approximately 23% seen once. Sequenced material: blood. The source of these receptors is a woman in her sixties or seventies with Graves' ophthalmopathy. Both conserved end residues are part of each CDR3. A D gene is named only where the DNA matches it firmly.

v_call: TRBV12-3/TRBV12-4
j_call: TRBJ1-4
d_call: .
cdr3_aa: CASSLRSGLSEKLFF

v_call: TRBV27
j_call: TRBJ1-4
d_call: TRBD1
cdr3_aa: CASSAHSTGGEKLFF

v_call: TRBV7-9
j_call: TRBJ1-4
d_call: TRBD1
cdr3_aa: CASSAPGQLEKLFF

v_call: TRBV5-1
j_call: TRBJ2-1
d_call: TRBD2
cdr3_aa: CASSPSVAGGINEQFF

v_call: TRBV6-5
j_call: TRBJ2-3
d_call: TRBD2
cdr3_aa: CASSYSGLAGVYGTQYF

v_call: TRBV19
j_call: TRBJ2-1
d_call: .
cdr3_aa: CASSISGNNEQFF

v_call: TRBV7-2
j_call: TRBJ2-7
d_call: .
cdr3_aa: CASSPGGDYEQYF

v_call: TRBV14
j_call: TRBJ2-7
d_call: TRBD1
cdr3_aa: CASSHDRDSPAYEQYF

v_call: TRBV5-1
j_call: TRBJ2-5
d_call: TRBD1
cdr3_aa: CASSFQGAMETQYF

v_call: TRBV24-1
j_call: TRBJ2-1
d_call: .
cdr3_aa: CATSDLPSDYNGQFF

v_call: TRBV28
j_call: TRBJ2-1
d_call: .
cdr3_aa: CASSLIPGGSYNEQFF

v_call: TRBV3-1
j_call: TRBJ2-7
d_call: .
cdr3_aa: CASSYSWDSYEQYF

v_call: TRBV11-2
j_call: TRBJ2-3
d_call: .
cdr3_aa: CASSLERRATDTQYF

v_call: TRBV11-2
j_call: TRBJ2-3
d_call: .
cdr3_aa: CASSSDVGSRTDTQYF

v_call: TRBV2
j_call: TRBJ1-4
d_call: .
cdr3_aa: CASTGAREKLFF

v_call: TRBV18
j_call: TRBJ2-1
d_call: TRBD1
cdr3_aa: CASSDRAGNEQFF

v_call: TRBV27
j_call: TRBJ1-2
d_call: .
cdr3_aa: CASSLYGITNYGYTF

v_call: TRBV20-1
j_call: TRBJ1-2
d_call: .
cdr3_aa: CSANGGNGYTF

v_call: TRBV10-2
j_call: TRBJ2-2
d_call: .
cdr3_aa: CASSEKSADLGLFF

v_call: TRBV10-3
j_call: TRBJ2-7
d_call: TRBD2
cdr3_aa: CAISESTSGVSYEQYF

v_call: TRBV7-8
j_call: TRBJ1-4
d_call: .
cdr3_aa: CASSLAWFRSVTQAANEKLFF

v_call: TRBV18
j_call: TRBJ2-2
d_call: TRBD2
cdr3_aa: CASSPLASGSEGELFF

v_call: TRBV12-3/TRBV12-4
j_call: TRBJ1-2
d_call: .
cdr3_aa: CASSSGPGNYGYTF

v_call: TRBV15
j_call: TRBJ2-3
d_call: TRBD1
cdr3_aa: CATRGTGAEDTQYF

v_call: TRBV28
j_call: TRBJ2-3
d_call: TRBD1
cdr3_aa: CASSFRDRGYATDTQYF

v_call: TRBV15
j_call: TRBJ2-1
d_call: TRBD2
cdr3_aa: CATSRDETSGNEQFF

v_call: TRBV20-1
j_call: TRBJ1-4
d_call: TRBD1
cdr3_aa: CSAKTGGYEKLFF

v_call: TRBV11-2
j_call: TRBJ2-7
d_call: TRBD2
cdr3_aa: CASSVLAVSYEQYF

v_call: TRBV5-4
j_call: TRBJ2-1
d_call: .
cdr3_aa: CASSWAGRNEQFF

v_call: TRBV5-5
j_call: TRBJ2-3
d_call: TRBD2
cdr3_aa: CASSSPNLAADTQYF

v_call: TRBV3-1
j_call: TRBJ1-2
d_call: .
cdr3_aa: CASSQDLRSYGYTF

v_call: TRBV6-1
j_call: TRBJ1-5
d_call: TRBD1
cdr3_aa: CASTDRGTGPQHF

v_call: TRBV5-1
j_call: TRBJ2-3
d_call: TRBD1
cdr3_aa: CASSIRTGGGTDTQYF

v_call: TRBV20-1
j_call: TRBJ2-1
d_call: .
cdr3_aa: CSARVAGPSSYNEQFF

v_call: TRBV12-3/TRBV12-4
j_call: TRBJ2-5
d_call: TRBD2
cdr3_aa: CASTHAGGSETQYF

v_call: TRBV5-1
j_call: TRBJ2-3
d_call: .
cdr3_aa: CASSLGTTRSSTDTQYF

v_call: TRBV5-1
j_call: TRBJ2-4
d_call: .
cdr3_aa: CASSSGAIAKNIQYF

v_call: TRBV6-4
j_call: TRBJ1-1
d_call: TRBD1
cdr3_aa: CASRIDRAGTEAFF

v_call: TRBV27
j_call: TRBJ2-7
d_call: .
cdr3_aa: CASTSDQGAYEQYF

v_call: TRBV5-5
j_call: TRBJ2-3
d_call: TRBD2
cdr3_aa: CASSPLAGGGDTQYF

v_call: TRBV20-1
j_call: TRBJ1-2
d_call: TRBD1
cdr3_aa: CSARAAGGEGAYGYTF

v_call: TRBV6-5
j_call: TRBJ2-7
d_call: .
cdr3_aa: CASSYNPVLPIYEQYF

v_call: TRBV18
j_call: TRBJ2-7
d_call: TRBD1
cdr3_aa: CASSPGQVLSSYEQYF

v_call: TRBV10-3
j_call: TRBJ1-4
d_call: .
cdr3_aa: CAISTLANEKLFF

v_call: TRBV3-1
j_call: TRBJ2-1
d_call: TRBD1
cdr3_aa: CASSWTGRFGDEQFF

v_call: TRBV20-1
j_call: TRBJ2-3
d_call: .
cdr3_aa: CSAGRGTDTQYF

v_call: TRBV6-5
j_call: TRBJ1-1
d_call: TRBD1
cdr3_aa: CASSWTGGPEGTEAFF

v_call: TRBV19
j_call: TRBJ1-4
d_call: .
cdr3_aa: CASSMSGNYEKLFF

v_call: TRBV6-1
j_call: TRBJ1-4
d_call: TRBD1
cdr3_aa: CASSPRQGVFSDEKLFF

v_call: TRBV27
j_call: TRBJ2-7
d_call: TRBD2
cdr3_aa: CASSFGGRHYEQYF

v_call: TRBV6-2/TRBV6-3
j_call: TRBJ1-5
d_call: TRBD1
cdr3_aa: CASRQGGFNQPQHF

v_call: TRBV3-1
j_call: TRBJ1-2
d_call: .
cdr3_aa: CASSHDTDYGYTF